Below are 17 T cell receptor beta chains sequenced from a single sample in a study of blood T cells in healthy people across ages. Next came a second PCR, run for about 7 to 12 cycles, which used a sample-barcoded 5' primer along with a J-beta primer mix. TCRdb processed the 5' RACE reads anew with MiXCR; each CDR3 protein has one entry. The sample comprises 1.5 million to 2 million distinct CDR3 sequences, 28% of which are singletons, and 7.7% rests with the top ten. Sequencing input: blood. These receptors came from a woman in her 30s in good health.

This clonotype was counted at least ten times. The V call is TRBV29-1, the J call TRBJ2-1, with D perhaps TRBD2 (6 bases). CDR3 size: 12 residues. Trimming shortened V by 6 bases and J by 8 bases, and 14 bases separated the two germline ends. Per the germline V gene, CDR1 is SQVTM and CDR2 is ANQGSEA. CDR3 region: CSVGGDYDEQFF. The CDR3, as DNA: TGCAGCGTCGGCGGGGATTACGATGAGCAGTTCTTC.

The V and J genes are TRBV27 and TRBJ1-2; D not certain. CDR3 length equals 16 residues. V was pared by 0 bases and J by 2 bases, with 13 bases between. The germline CDR1 and CDR2 sequences are MNHEY and SMNVEV (reference sequence). The CDR3 protein is CASSLSSGNANYGYTF. The CDR3 DNA reads TGTGCCAGCAGTTTATCGTCGGGTAACGCCAACTATGGCTACACCTTC.

There are a few counts of this clonotype. The J gene is TRBJ2-1, the V gene TRBV11-3; D unclear. The V end lost 1 base, the J end lost 1 base, and 5 bases lay between the germline ends. This CDR3 region has 14 residues. Germline CDR1 and CDR2: SGHNT and YENEEA. Written as DNA, the CDR3 is TGTGCCAGCAGCTTAGGTATATCCTACAATGAGCAGTTCTTC. Translating gives CASSLGISYNEQFF.

V and J are TRBV12-3 or TRBV12-4 and TRBJ2-7; 10 bases are shared with TRBD2. Trimming removed 7 bases from V and 4 bases from J; junction bases left unmatched: 4. The CDR3 is 13 amino acids. CDR3: CASNSGRHYEQYF. In DNA, the CDR3 is TGTGCCAGCAATAGCGGGAGGCATTACGAGCAGTACTTC.

This clonotype has at least ten counts. The chain links TRBV7-3 to TRBJ2-3, with 7 nucleotides matching TRBD1. Germline V lookup: CDR1 SGHTA, CDR2 FQGTGA. The J segment lost 4 bases and the V segment lost 5 bases, leaving 3 bases of the junction unmatched. The CDR3 length is 13 residues. CDR3 residues: CASSVQGSDTQYF. In nucleotides, the CDR3 is TGTGCCAGCAGCGTACAGGGGTCAGATACGCAGTATTTT.

This clonotype was picked up a small number of times. V and J are TRBV4-1 and TRBJ2-7; D not resolved. The V gene's germline CDR1 is MGHRA and CDR2 YSYEKL. Deletions cut 0 bases from V and 2 bases from J, with 11 bases between. The CDR3 is 15 residues long. CDR3 DNA sequence: TGCGCCAGCAGCCAAGAGGGCCAGTGGACCTACGAGCAGTACTTC. Residues: CASSQEGQWTYEQYF.

This chain joins TRBV9 and TRBJ2-3; perhaps TRBD2 as D (7 bases). Trimming left V 4 bases short and J 4 bases short, with 19 bases between. CDR1 and CDR2 from the germline V gene are SGDLS and YYNGEE. The CDR3 is 16 residues long. CDR3 bases: TGTGCCAGCAGCATCATTAGCGGAGGGGGGGCAGATACGCAGTATTTT. Translation: CASSIISGGGADTQYF. Full variable domain (missing parts from reference TRBV9 and TRBJ2-3): DSGVTQTPKHLITATGQRVTLRCSPRSGDLSVYWYQQSLDQGLQFLIQYYNGEERAKGNILERFSAQQFPDLHSELNLSSLELGDSALYFCASSIISGGGADTQYFGPGTRLTVL.

This clonotype occurred a few times. The V gene is TRBV5-1, the J gene TRBJ2-1; TRBD2 agrees at 9 bases. The CDR3 extends over 17 amino acids. J was trimmed by 5 bases and V by 1 base; bases with no gene match: 10. CDR1 and CDR2 (germline): SGHRS, YFSETQ. The CDR3 DNA follows: TGCGCCAGCAGCTTGACCCCTAGCGGGGATATTAACAATGAGCAGTTCTTC. Amino acids: CASSLTPSGDINNEQFF.

Concerning this clonotype: Given a much more abundant clone one base away, this may be a read error. The rearrangement uses TRBV29-1 and TRBJ2-1; D assignment may be TRBD1 or TRBD2 (6 bases each). V dropped 2 bases and J dropped 7 bases, with 15 bases sitting between them. The germline CDR1 and CDR2 sequences are SQVTM and ANQGSEA. This CDR3 is built from 14 residues. The CDR3 sequence: CSVERGVRSNEQFF. The CDR3 region has the DNA TGCAGCGTTGAAAGGGGGGTTCGGTCGAATGAGCAGTTCTTC.

Concerning this clonotype itself: One junction end disagrees with the germline gene, perhaps due to a read error. The genes are TRBV4-3 and TRBJ1-6; D is unresolved. CDR3 size: 18 residues. From germline, CDR1 is LGHNA and CDR2 YSLEER. The CDR3 coding sequence is TGCGCCAGCAGCCAAGACCTGGGCCAGAGCTCCTATAATTCACTCCTCCACTTT. Translated, it gives CASSQDLGQSSYNSLLHF.

Only one count was recorded for this clonotype. This chain joins TRBV28 and TRBJ1-2, with unresolved D. Germline CDR1 reads MDHEN; CDR2 reads SYDVKM. CDR3 length: 12 amino acids. The V and J ends lost 5 bases and 10 bases respectively, with 14 bases between them. This chain's CDR3 is CASSLQFGVYTF. In DNA, the CDR3 is TGTGCCAGCAGTCTCCAGTTTGGTGTCTACACCTTC.

Turning to this clonotype: Possible read error: a much larger clone is one base away. The CDR3 carries no conserved terminal phenylalanine or tryptophan, so it likely arises from a read error. The rearrangement uses TRBV18 and TRBJ2-1; 10 bases line up with TRBD2. The V gene end was trimmed by 0 bases and the J gene end by 6 bases; junction bases not matched to a gene: 2. The CDR3 runs to 15 residues. Germline V gene lookup returns CDR1 KGHSH and CDR2 LQKENI. CDR3 region: CASSPPSSGGNEQFC. CDR3 nucleotides: TGTGCCAGCTCACCACCGTCTAGCGGGGGCAATGAGCAGTTCTGC.

Worth noting for this clonotype: Its ends do not fully match the called genes, so a read error is possible. The gene calls are TRBV24-1 and TRBJ2-4; perhaps TRBD2 as D (6 bases). CDR1 is KGHDR, CDR2 SFDVKD, per germline. The CDR3 spans 14 residues. The CDR3 DNA follows: TGTGCCGCCAGTGACCCGGGACTGGGAAACATTCAGTACTTC. This translates into CAASDPGLGNIQYF.

About this clonotype: Germline and junction disagree at one end, which may indicate a read error. The gene calls are TRBV10-3 and TRBJ2-7; tentative D call: TRBD2 (6 bases). The CDR3 covers 14 residues. CDR1 is ENHRY and CDR2 is SYGVKD in the germline V gene. The DNA of the CDR3 is TGTGCCATCAGCGGAGGGTTCGAAATGTACGAGCGGTACTTC. It encodes CAISGGFEMYERYF.

On this clonotype itself: Germline and junction disagree at one end, which may indicate a read error. The V and J genes are TRBV5-6 and TRBJ2-5, with TRBD1 matching over 10 bases. CDR1 and CDR2 from the germline V gene are SGHDT and YYEEEE. This CDR3 has 15 residues. The CDR3 nucleotides read TGTGCCAGCAGCCGGGACAGGGGTGTCCAAGAGACCCGGTACTTC. It translates to CASSRDRGVQETRYF.

There are a few counts of this clonotype. The rearrangement uses TRBV12-3 or TRBV12-4 and TRBJ1-5; D remains unclear. The CDR3 has 12 residues. Deletions cut 3 bases from V and 7 bases from J, with 7 bases between. The CDR3 loop reads CASSFQRQPQHF. CDR3 bases: TGTGCCAGCAGTTTCCAGAGACAGCCCCAGCATTTT.

This clonotype was found a few times. The chain is built from TRBV28 and TRBJ1-6; D might be TRBD1 (6 bases). Germline CDR1 and CDR2: MDHEN and SYDVKM. V was trimmed by 6 bases and J by 7 bases, leaving 19 bases between them. There are 16 residues in the CDR3. CDR3 DNA sequence: TGTGCCAGCAGCCCACAGGGAGTTGGAACGAATTCACCCCTCCACTTT. Protein product: CASSPQGVGTNSPLHF.